Below, 15 T cell receptor beta chains from the same sample are listed, as sequenced in a study of blood T cells in healthy people across ages. Sample-barcoded 5' priming and a J-beta primer mix drove a second PCR of roughly 7 to 11 cycles. TCRdb recomputed calls from the 5' RACE reads with MiXCR, one row per CDR3 protein. The sample yields 450,000 to 700,000 distinct CDR3 sequences, 25% to 30% seen once. The sequencing sample was made of blood. Every receptor here comes from a woman between 65 and 79 years old in good health.

This clonotype was found a few times. This chain joins TRBV3-1 and TRBJ1-4, with D possibly matching TRBD1 (6 bases). In germline, CDR1 is LGHDT, CDR2 YNNKEL (reference sequence). The CDR3 spans 13 residues. Deletions cut 3 bases from V and 8 bases from J, with 10 bases between. The DNA of the CDR3 is TGTGCCAGCAGCCACCCGGACAGCGAAAAACTGTTTTTT. This codes for CASSHPDSEKLFF.

This clonotype has more than one count but fewer than ten. This rearrangement joins TRBV29-1 to TRBJ1-2, with D maybe TRBD1 (5 bases). The CDR3 sequence is 15 residues long. The V gene's germline CDR1 is SQVTM and CDR2 ANQGSEA. Trimming stripped 6 bases from V and 2 bases from J, with 19 bases between. The CDR3 DNA follows: TGCAGCGTCTCCCTCCCAGGACAAAAAAACTATGGCTACACCTTC. As protein: CSVSLPGQKNYGYTF. The full variable domain, completed using reference TRBV29-1 and TRBJ1-2, is SAVISQKPSRDICQRGTSLTIQCQVDSQVTMMFWYRQQPGQSLTLIATANQGSEATYESGFVIDKFPISRPNLTFSTLTVSNMSPEDSSIYLCSVSLPGQKNYGYTFGSGTRLTVV.

This sequence joins TRBV25-1 and TRBJ1-4; D remains ambiguous. The germline V gene encodes CDR1 MGHDK and CDR2 SYGVNS. V lost 4 bases, J lost 6 bases, and 21 bases lay in between. This CDR3 has 17 amino acids. CDR3 residues: CASSGNLPGNQDEKLFF. The CDR3 DNA reads TGTGCCAGCAGTGGGAATTTACCGGGGAACCAGGATGAAAAACTGTTTTTT.

The gene calls are TRBV20-1 and TRBJ1-1; 9 bases map to TRBD1. The CDR3 consists of 14 residues. J lost 4 bases, V lost 8 bases, and 11 bases had no gene match. The V gene's germline CDR1 is DFQATT and CDR2 SNEGSKA (reference sequence). The CDR3 sequence: CSLRSGTGSTEAFF. The DNA of the CDR3 is TGCAGTCTAAGATCCGGGACAGGGAGCACTGAAGCTTTCTTT.

The table lists this clonotype with a few counts. The chain recombines TRBV6-5 with TRBJ2-6, with 11 bases identical to TRBD1. Trimming removed 4 bases from V and 3 bases from J; junction bases left unmatched: 14. Germline CDR1 is MNHEY and CDR2 is SVGAGI. The CDR3 contains 20 residues. CDR3 sequence reads: CASSSFGQGARRVGANVLTF. The CDR3 bases are TGTGCCAGCAGTTCCTTCGGACAGGGGGCGCGCCGGGTTGGGGCCAACGTCCTGACTTTC.

The chain is built from TRBV5-5 and TRBJ2-2, with D possibly being TRBD1 or TRBD2 (5 bases each). Germline V gives CDR1 SGHKS, CDR2 YYEKEE (reference sequence). CDR3 size: 17 residues. Trimming stripped 4 bases from V and 0 bases from J, with 16 bases between. The CDR3 DNA follows: TGTGCCAGCAGCACCGGGACGGCCTACGCGAACACCGGGGAGCTGTTTTTT. Its protein is CASSTGTAYANTGELFF.

This clonotype came up a few times. CDR3 residues: CANALRTGGQETQYF. Here the CDR3 DNA reads TGTGCTAACGCTCTCCGGACAGGGGGGCAAGAGACCCAGTACTTC. This chain joins TRBV12-5 and TRBJ2-5, with 10 nucleotides matching TRBD1. Germline V gene lookup returns CDR1 LGHNT and CDR2 FRNRAP. V dropped 10 bases and J dropped 2; count of bases not matched to a gene: 10. The CDR3 extends over 15 amino acids.

The sample holds a few counts of this clonotype. The rearrangement links TRBV20-1 to TRBJ2-7; no clear D. Germline V gene lookup returns CDR1 DFQATT and CDR2 SNEGSKA (reference sequence). This CDR3 has 13 amino acids. Trimming took off 3 bases at V and 2 bases at J, with 11 bases between the two ends. The CDR3 region is CSARIAATYEQYF. In DNA form, the CDR3 reads TGCAGTGCTAGGATAGCTGCGACCTACGAGCAGTACTTC.

The chain links TRBV7-2 to TRBJ2-2; D is possibly TRBD2 (5 bases). The CDR3 length is 17 residues. V was cut by 5 bases and J by 3 bases, with 19 bases left in between. The germline gives CDR1 SGHTA, CDR2 FQGNSA. In DNA form, the CDR3 reads TGTGCCAGCAGCCCTAGAGCTTGGCGGGTTCACACCGGGGAGCTGTTTTTT. This encodes CASSPRAWRVHTGELFF.

DNA for the CDR3: TGCGCCAGCAGCTTTTACCTGGCTAGCGGTAGCACAGATACGCAGTATTTT. Translation gives CASSFYLASGSTDTQYF. The V and J genes are TRBV5-1 and TRBJ2-3; 7 bases agree with TRBD2. This CDR3 has 17 amino acids. Unmatched junction bases numbered 9, after V lost 2 bases and J lost 0 bases. Germline loops: CDR1 SGHRS, CDR2 YFSETQ.

The rearrangement links TRBV6-2 or TRBV6-3 to TRBJ2-4; unclear D gene. This CDR3 is 14 amino acids long. The ends were cut back, 2 bases at V and 8 bases at J, with 13 bases in the middle. Per germline, CDR1 MNHEY and CDR2 SVGEGT. CDR3: CASSYTALKDIQYF. For the CDR3, the DNA is TGTGCCAGCAGTTACACGGCATTGAAAGACATTCAGTACTTC.

The chain has TRBV20-1 and TRBJ1-2, with D maybe TRBD1 (5 bases). Trimming cost V 0 bases and J 2 bases, with 13 bases left between them. The CDR3 consists of 15 residues. Germline assignment: CDR1 DFQATT and CDR2 SNEGSKA (reference sequence). CDR3 loop: CSARERGLANYGYTF. CDR3 sequence (DNA): TGCAGTGCTAGAGAGCGGGGCCTAGCCAACTATGGCTACACCTTC.

This clonotype has just a few counts. This rearrangement joins TRBV29-1 to TRBJ1-2; TRBD1 aligns across 9 bases. J gave up 4 bases and V 6 bases, and 12 bases lay outside the gene matches. The CDR3 contains 15 residues. Per germline, CDR1 SQVTM and CDR2 ANQGSEA. This CDR3 is CSVERDRESGYGYTF. CDR3 bases: TGCAGCGTGGAAAGGGACAGGGAGTCCGGCTATGGCTACACCTTC.

This rearrangement joins TRBV5-1 to TRBJ2-1, with D perhaps TRBD2 (5 bases). Trimming stripped 0 bases from V and 7 bases from J, with 14 bases between. From germline, CDR1 is SGHRS and CDR2 YFSETQ. The CDR3 consists of 15 residues. The CDR3 DNA sequence: TGCGCCAGCAGCTTGGGCGGGTCCCCCTCTAATGAGCAGTTCTTC. It is translated as CASSLGGSPSNEQFF.

This clonotype came up a few times. The rearrangement joins TRBV2 to TRBJ1-2; D not resolved. The length of the CDR3 is 14 residues. Germline V lookup: CDR1 SNHLY, CDR2 FYNNEI. Trimming shortened V by 2 bases and J by 2 bases, and 9 bases separated the two germline ends. CDR3 loop: CASSESRANYGYTF. The CDR3 region has the DNA TGTGCCAGCAGTGAAAGTAGGGCAAACTATGGCTACACCTTC.